This T cell receptor beta chain was found in a study of regulatory T cells in long-lasting Graves disease. Background on the study: New Graves' disease cases had less than 3 months of antithyroid drugs. Points from the study as a whole: Limited samples may have lowered accuracy. Persistent patients shared more public clonotypes (under 3,000) than newly diagnosed patients (around 1,000).

Regarding time point: newly diagnosed GD, antithyroid drugs for less than 3 months. Following extraction of RNA from PBMCs, that RNA was used to make the TCR library. One endocrinology department in Xi'an, China, was where patients came from. According to the study, TCR beta libraries were built with iRepertoire HTBI primers and CDR3-region Arm-PCR. TCRdb called the multiplex PCR reads again in MiXCR, with one record for every CDR3 protein. The table has hundreds of thousands of distinct CDR3 sequences, around 15% seen once. This clonotype came up many times. Its antigen is undetermined. The CDR3 is 15 amino acids. Looked up from germline, CDR1 is SEHNR and CDR2 is FQNEAQ (reference sequence). V shed 4 bases and J 4 bases; nucleotides not matched to a gene: 6.

The chain is built from TRBV7-9 and TRBJ2-2; TRBD1 agrees at 7 bases. This sequence was found in a female donor with Graves disease. This specimen consisted of peripheral blood mononuclear cells (PBMCs), obtained at new diagnosis, from a patient treated with antithyroid drugs. The CDR3 sequence: CASSSVHRGTGELFF. For the CDR3, the DNA is TGTGCCAGCAGCTCCGTTCACAGGGGCACCGGGGAGCTGTTTTTT.